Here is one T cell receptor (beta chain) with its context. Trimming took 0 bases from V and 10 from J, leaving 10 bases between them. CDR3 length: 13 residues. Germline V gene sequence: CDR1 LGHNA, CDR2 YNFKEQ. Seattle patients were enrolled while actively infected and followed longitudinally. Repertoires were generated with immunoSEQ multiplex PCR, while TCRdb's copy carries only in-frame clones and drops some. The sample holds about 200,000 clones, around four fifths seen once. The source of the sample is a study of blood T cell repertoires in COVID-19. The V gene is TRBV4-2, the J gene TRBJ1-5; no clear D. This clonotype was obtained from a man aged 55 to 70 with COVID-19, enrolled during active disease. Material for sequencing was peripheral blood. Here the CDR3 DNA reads TGTGCCAGCAGCCAAGATATCGAGAGACCCCAGCATTTT. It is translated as CASSQDIERPQHF.